Listed below are T cell receptor beta chains from one sample, sequenced in a study of cytomegalovirus exposure and HLA in healthy donors. Measured with immunoSEQ multiplex PCR; TCRdb has only the in-frame clones, and not every one. The sample lists 150,000 to 200,000 clones, approximately 80% occurring once. The sequencing sample was made of PBMCs. All receptors come from a man between 18 and 29 years old in good health and CMV-seropositive. CDR3s include the opening cysteine and the closing phenylalanine or tryptophan. D genes are given only for firm matches. Size values are once, few and many counts, or a class for expanded clones, and some rows have none.

d_call,v_call,j_call,clone_size,cdr3_length,cdr3_nt,cdr3_aa
NA,TRBV10-1,TRBJ2-7,NA,13,TGCGCCAGCAGTGGCGGGGCCTTCGGCGAGCAGTACTTC,CASSGGAFGEQYF
NA,TRBV5-4,TRBJ2-7,NA,13,TGTGCCAGCAGCTCTCATCCAGGCTACGAGCAGTACTTC,CASSSHPGYEQYF
NA,TRBV28,TRBJ1-1,NA,12,TGTGCCAGCAGTTTACAGGGAAGGGCAGCTTTCTTT,CASSLQGRAAFF
TRBD2,TRBV27,TRBJ2-2,NA,13,TGTGCCAGCAGCGGGACTAGCCCCGGGGAGCTGTTTTTT,CASSGTSPGELFF
NA,TRBV10-3,TRBJ1-4,NA,13,TGTGCCATCAGTGAGCCGGGGGTCGAAAAACTGTTTTTT,CAISEPGVEKLFF
NA,TRBV7-2,TRBJ1-2,NA,12,TGTGCCAGCAGCTTAGGGCGGTATGGCTACACCTTC,CASSLGRYGYTF
TRBD1,TRBV5-1,TRBJ1-1,NA,15,TGCGCCAGCAGCTCGCAGGGAGTACAGGGGCCTGAAGCTTTCTTT,CASSSQGVQGPEAFF
NA,TRBV6-5,TRBJ1-1,NA,13,TGTGCCAGCAGTTACAAGCCGAACACTGAAGCTTTCTTT,CASSYKPNTEAFF
NA,TRBV21-1,TRBJ2-7,NA,16,TGTGCCAGCAGCAATTTCTCACAGGGGGACTCCTACGAGCAGTACTTC,CASSNFSQGDSYEQYF
NA,TRBV27,TRBJ2-7,NA,13,TGTGCCAGCAGTTTAGGAGCGGGCTACGAGCAGTACTTC,CASSLGAGYEQYF
NA,TRBV6-4,TRBJ2-3,NA,14,TGTGCCAGCAGCGAGTCTATTGGCACAGATACGCAGTATTTT,CASSESIGTDTQYF
TRBD2,TRBV6-4,TRBJ2-1,once,15,TGTGCCAGCAGTGCCGCGGGAGGTTCCTACAATGAGCAGTTCTTC,CASSAAGGSYNEQFF
NA,TRBV27,TRBJ2-7,NA,13,TGTGCCAGCAGTGAGACTAGAGGTCACGAGCAGTACTTC,CASSETRGHEQYF
TRBD1,TRBV13,TRBJ2-4,NA,15,TGTGCCAGCAGCTTGAGGACAGGCACAAAAAACATTCAGTACTTC,CASSLRTGTKNIQYF
NA,TRBV5-1,TRBJ2-7,NA,13,TGCGCCAGCAGCTCGACACCTGCCTACGAGCAGTACTTC,CASSSTPAYEQYF
NA,TRBV2,TRBJ2-2,NA,14,TGTGCCAGTTGCGAGGTATCTGTAACTGGGGAGCTGTTTTTT,CASCEVSVTGELFF
TRBD2,TRBV29-1,TRBJ2-7,NA,12,TGCAGCGCGGAACTAGCGGACTACGAGCAGTACTTC,CSAELADYEQYF
TRBD1,TRBV27,TRBJ1-2,few,15,TGTGCCAGCCGAAGGGGACAGGGGGCGCTTTTCGGCTACACCTTC,CASRRGQGALFGYTF
NA,TRBV19,TRBJ1-1,NA,14,TGTGCCAGTAGTATAAGTATCGCGGGCGCTGAAGCTTTCTTT,CASSISIAGAEAFF
NA,TRBV4-1,TRBJ2-3,NA,16,TGCGCCAGCAGCCAACGGGGGGCCCTTCGCACAGATACGCAGTATTTT,CASSQRGALRTDTQYF
TRBD1,TRBV15,TRBJ2-6,NA,17,TGTGCCACCAGGGCGGTGGGACAGGGCTCTGGGGCCAACGTCCTGACTTTC,CATRAVGQGSGANVLTF
TRBD1,TRBV9,TRBJ2-2,NA,16,TGTGCCAGCAGCGGAGAGGGGACAGGTTCCCCCGGGGAGCTGTTTTTT,CASSGEGTGSPGELFF
NA,TRBV28,TRBJ1-1,NA,14,TGTGCCAGCAGTCTGGGCCCAGAAGCCTTTGAAGCTTTCTTT,CASSLGPEAFEAFF
TRBD2,TRBV5-6,TRBJ2-7,NA,14,TGTGCCAGCAGCCCAGGACTAGCGGGCAACGAGCAGTACTTC,CASSPGLAGNEQYF
TRBD1,TRBV6-6,TRBJ1-1,NA,14,TGTGCCAGCAGTGGGGACAGATTAAACACTGAAGCTTTCTTT,CASSGDRLNTEAFF
NA,TRBV28,TRBJ2-2,NA,13,TGTGCCAGCAGTTTTCGGAGCACCGGGGAGCTGTTTTTT,CASSFRSTGELFF
TRBD1,TRBV7-2,TRBJ2-7,NA,13,TGTGCCACCTCGACAGGGATGTCCTACGAGCAGTACTTC,CATSTGMSYEQYF
NA,TRBV5-3,TRBJ1-5,NA,14,TGTGCCAGAAGCTTGGCCAGGAGCAATCAGCCCCAGCATTTT,CARSLARSNQPQHF
NA,TRBV4-1,TRBJ1-1,NA,15,TGCGCCAGTGGGGGGGCCGGAGTAGGGAACACTGAAGCTTTCTTT,CASGGAGVGNTEAFF
NA,TRBV15,TRBJ1-1,once,15,TGTGCCACCAGCAGAGAGGGCAGGCGGAACACTGAAGCTTTCTTT,CATSREGRRNTEAFF
TRBD2,TRBV28,TRBJ2-7,NA,15,TGTGCCAGCAGTTCGTCCGGGACTAGCAGCTACGAGCAGTACTTC,CASSSSGTSSYEQYF
NA,TRBV6-5,TRBJ2-5,few,15,TGTGCCAGCAGCCTTGTATGGCGGTCACAAGAGACCCAGTACTTC,CASSLVWRSQETQYF
NA,TRBV7-3,TRBJ2-5,once,15,TGTGCCAGCAGCCGAGGTATTGGGGACTCCGAGGCCCAGTACTTC,CASSRGIGDSEAQYF
TRBD2,TRBV7-2,TRBJ2-1,NA,15,TGTGCCAGCAGCTTGGGGGGAGGGTCCTACAATGAGCAGTTCTTC,CASSLGGGSYNEQFF
NA,TRBV30,TRBJ1-2,NA,13,TGTGCCTGGAGTCGGGAGGGCAGGGATGGCTACACCTTC,CAWSREGRDGYTF
TRBD1,TRBV2,TRBJ1-1,NA,14,TGTGCCAGCAGTACAGGGGCGATGAACACTGAAGCTTTCTTT,CASSTGAMNTEAFF
NA,TRBV6-1,TRBJ2-1,NA,10,TGTGCCAGCAGGGAGAATGAGCAGTTCTTC,CASRENEQFF
TRBD1,TRBV25-1,TRBJ2-7,NA,13,TGTGCCAGCAGGACAGGGGCGCCCTACGAGCAGTACTTC,CASRTGAPYEQYF
TRBD1,TRBV4-1,TRBJ1-4,NA,20,TGCGCCAGCAGCCTCGTCCCGGGACAGGGGGCGACGGTAACTAATGAAAAACTGTTTTTT,CASSLVPGQGATVTNEKLFF
NA,TRBV11-2,TRBJ2-3,NA,15,TGTGCCAGCAGCACACAGGGCCGTCGCACAGATACGCAGTATTTT,CASSTQGRRTDTQYF
TRBD1,TRBV19,TRBJ1-2,few,16,TGTGCCAGTAGCCGGGACAGGGGGCCCGGCGGCTATGGCTACACCTTC,CASSRDRGPGGYGYTF
NA,TRBV9,TRBJ1-1,NA,15,TGTGCCAGCAGCGTAGGGTACACCTCCAACACTGAAGCTTTCTTT,CASSVGYTSNTEAFF
NA,TRBV6-6,TRBJ1-2,NA,13,TGTGCCAGCAGTTTCGACAGGAACTATGGCTACACCTTC,CASSFDRNYGYTF
NA,TRBV7-6,TRBJ2-5,NA,13,TGTGCCAGCAGCTTCTCAGGGCAAGAGACCCAGTACTTC,CASSFSGQETQYF
NA,TRBV9,TRBJ2-5,NA,15,TGTGCCAGCAGCGAGACTAGTGGTCTCCAGGAGACCCAGTACTTC,CASSETSGLQETQYF
NA,TRBV4-2,TRBJ2-7,NA,18,TGTGCCAGCAGCCAAGATACACTCGGGGCAGGGGGGTTTCGCGAGCAGTACTTC,CASSQDTLGAGGFREQYF
NA,TRBV5-1,TRBJ1-1,NA,15,TGCGCCAGCAGCCGAGGGGGGGACTTGAACACTGAAGCTTTCTTT,CASSRGGDLNTEAFF
NA,TRBV2,TRBJ1-2,NA,14,TGTGCCAGCAGTGTGTGGGGGCCAACCTATGGCTACACCTTC,CASSVWGPTYGYTF